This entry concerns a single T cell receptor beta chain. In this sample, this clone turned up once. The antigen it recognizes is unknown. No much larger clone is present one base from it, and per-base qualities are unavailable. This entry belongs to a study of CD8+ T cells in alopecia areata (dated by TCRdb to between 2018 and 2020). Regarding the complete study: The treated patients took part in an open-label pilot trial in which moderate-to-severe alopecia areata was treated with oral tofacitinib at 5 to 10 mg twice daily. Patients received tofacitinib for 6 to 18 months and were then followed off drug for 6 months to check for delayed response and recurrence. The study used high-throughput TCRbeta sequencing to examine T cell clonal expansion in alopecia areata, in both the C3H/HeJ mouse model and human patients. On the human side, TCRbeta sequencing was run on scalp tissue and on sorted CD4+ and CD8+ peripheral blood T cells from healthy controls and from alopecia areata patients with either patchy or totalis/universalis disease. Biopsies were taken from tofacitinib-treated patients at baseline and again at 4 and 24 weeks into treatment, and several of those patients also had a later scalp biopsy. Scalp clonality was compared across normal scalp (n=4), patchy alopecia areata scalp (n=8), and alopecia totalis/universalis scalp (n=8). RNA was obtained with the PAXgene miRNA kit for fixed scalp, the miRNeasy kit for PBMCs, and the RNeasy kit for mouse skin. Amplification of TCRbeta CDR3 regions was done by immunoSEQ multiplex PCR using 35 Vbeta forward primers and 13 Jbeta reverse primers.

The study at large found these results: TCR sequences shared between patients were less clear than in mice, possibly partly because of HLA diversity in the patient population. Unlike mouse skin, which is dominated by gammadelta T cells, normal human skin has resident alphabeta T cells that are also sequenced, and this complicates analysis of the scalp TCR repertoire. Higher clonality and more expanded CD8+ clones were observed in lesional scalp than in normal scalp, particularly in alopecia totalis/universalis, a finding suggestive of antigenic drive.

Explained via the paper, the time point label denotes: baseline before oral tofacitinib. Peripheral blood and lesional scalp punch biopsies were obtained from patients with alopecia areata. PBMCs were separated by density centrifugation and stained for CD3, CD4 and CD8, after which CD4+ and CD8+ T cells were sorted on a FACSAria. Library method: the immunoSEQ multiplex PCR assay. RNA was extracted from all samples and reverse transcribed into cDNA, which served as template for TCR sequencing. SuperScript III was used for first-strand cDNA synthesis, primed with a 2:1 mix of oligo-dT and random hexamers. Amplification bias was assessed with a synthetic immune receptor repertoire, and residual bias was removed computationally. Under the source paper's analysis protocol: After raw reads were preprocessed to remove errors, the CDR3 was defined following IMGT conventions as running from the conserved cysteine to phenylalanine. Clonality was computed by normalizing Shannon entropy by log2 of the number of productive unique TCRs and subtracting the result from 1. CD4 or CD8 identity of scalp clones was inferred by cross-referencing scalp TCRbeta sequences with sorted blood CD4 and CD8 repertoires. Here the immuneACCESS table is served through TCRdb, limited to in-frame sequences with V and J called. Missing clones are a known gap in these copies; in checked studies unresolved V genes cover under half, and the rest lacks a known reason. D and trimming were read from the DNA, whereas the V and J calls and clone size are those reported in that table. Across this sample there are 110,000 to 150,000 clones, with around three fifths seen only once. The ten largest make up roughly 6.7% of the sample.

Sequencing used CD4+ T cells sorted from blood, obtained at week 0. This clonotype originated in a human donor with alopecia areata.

The nucleotide sequence is TGTGCCAGCAGTGGATCGGGGGACGAGCAGTACTTC. It specifies CASSGSGDEQYF. The sequence joins TRBV2 to TRBJ2-7; possibly the D gene is TRBD2, per 6 matching bases. The CDR1 and CDR2 encoded by the germline V gene are SNHLY and FYNNEI. The junction shows trimming of 4 bases on V and 5 bases on J, plus 9 bases between the germline ends. From its cysteine to its phenylalanine, the CDR3 spans 12 amino acids. The kept DNA is CDR3 alone, 36 bases in frame from the first base. Extended through the reference TRBV2 and TRBJ2-7 proteins, this CDR3 yields the full variable domain: EPEVTQTPSHQVTQMGQEVILRCVPISNHLYFYWYRQILGQKVEFLVSFYNNEISEKSEIFDDQFSVERPDGSNFTLKIRSTKLEDSAMYFCASSGSGDEQYFGPGTRLTVT.